This TCR beta chain was captured in a study of T cells in Graves' hyperthyroidism and ophthalmopathy. This clonotype was seen more than once but under ten times. The target antigen is unknown. Germline lookup yields CDR1 LGHNA and CDR2 YNFKEQ. This CDR3 has 17 residues. V lost 0 bases to trimming and J lost 4 bases, with 18 bases between them. RNA transcripts served as the template for amplifying TCR beta CDR3 regions. The HTBI primer set drove a first-round RT-PCR of the TCR CDR3. TCRdb itself ran the multiplex PCR reads through MiXCR, one entry per CDR3 protein. Seen here are around 600,000 distinct CDR3 sequences, about 14% observed once, and the top ten hold roughly an eighth. Findings of the study overall: Blood samples included most of the expanded thyroid clonotypes exceeding 0.001.

Diagnostic decisions used clinical symptoms, serum thyroxine and TRAb, thyroid ultrasound and orbital computed tomography. This chain joins TRBV4-2 and TRBJ1-2; D possibly corresponds to TRBD1 (6 bases). The sequence derives from a woman in her fifties or sixties with Graves' ophthalmopathy. Sequencing was done on a sample of blood. Written as DNA, the CDR3 is TGTGCCAGCAGCCAAGATCCCGGACAGAGTGAGAGCTATGGCTACACCTTC. Its translation: CASSQDPGQSESYGYTF.